Sequencing of this T cell receptor beta chain was carried out in a study of blood T cell repertoires in COVID-19. Across the study: Sources were T cells, B-cell-depleted T cells, or PBMCs; the material itself was cDNA or gDNA.

Clones were sequenced by immunoSEQ multiplex PCR, and TCRdb holds only the in-frame ones, with some missing. In the table there are roughly 35,000 clones, roughly 88% of which are singletons. The CDR3 covers 16 residues. With 0 bases removed from V and 8 bases from J, the gap between germline ends came to 14 bases. Germline CDR1 is LNHNV and CDR2 is YYDKDF (reference sequence). Material for sequencing was peripheral blood. This chain connects TRBV15 to TRBJ1-6; D ambiguous. This clonotype was obtained from a man between 60 and 70 years old with active COVID-19. The CDR3 DNA sequence: TGTGCCACCAGCAGAGATACGCTAGGTTCATATTCACCCCTCCACTTT. Translating it yields CATSRDTLGSYSPLHF.